The TCR beta chain described here comes from a study of tumor and adjacent non-tumor tissue in lung cancer. Turning to the study itself: Patients comprised roughly 12 adenocarcinoma, 2 squamous cell carcinoma and 1 small cell lung cancer. Study-level results: Normal lung showed higher cumulative top 100 clone frequency than tumor.

RNA was extracted from bulk tissue without any cell sorting. This non-tumor lung sample came from over 3 cm beyond the tumor edge. TCRbeta libraries were built with three rounds of nested PCR, modified from ARM-PCR. In TCRdb, the multiplex PCR reads were re-called with MiXCR into one record per CDR3 protein. Among around 80,000 distinct CDR3 sequences listed, roughly 80% were seen once. This CDR3 contains 15 residues. With 3 bases removed from V and 4 bases from J, the gap between germline ends came to 13 bases. CDR1 and CDR2 from the germline V gene are MNHNY and SVGAGI (reference sequence). In regard to this clonotype: The antigen remains undetermined. Just one base apart from a much larger clone, this may be a read error.

V and J are TRBV6-6 and TRBJ1-3, with a possible D match to TRBD1 (5 bases). The sample was distant non-tumor lung tissue. The source of this sequence is a man in his 60s with non-small cell lung cancer. CDR3 in DNA: TGTGCCAGCAGTTATTCGGGGGGAAGAGGAAACACCATATATTTT. Translated: CASSYSGGRGNTIYF.